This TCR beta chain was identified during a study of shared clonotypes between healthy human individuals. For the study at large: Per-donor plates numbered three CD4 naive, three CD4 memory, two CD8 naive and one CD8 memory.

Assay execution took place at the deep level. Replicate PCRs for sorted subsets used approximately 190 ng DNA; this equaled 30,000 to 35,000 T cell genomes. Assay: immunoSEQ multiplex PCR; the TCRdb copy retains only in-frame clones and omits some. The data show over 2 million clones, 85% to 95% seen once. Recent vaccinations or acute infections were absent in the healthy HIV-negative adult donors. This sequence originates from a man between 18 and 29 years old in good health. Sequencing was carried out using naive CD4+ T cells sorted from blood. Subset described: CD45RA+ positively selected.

In nucleotides, the CDR3 is TGCGCCAGTCCCGCCGGGGGGGGTCAAGAGACCCAGTACTTC. Residues: CASPAGGGQETQYF. The V gene is TRBV10-1, the J gene TRBJ2-5, with 8 bases that match TRBD2. This CDR3 has 14 amino acids. The germline gives CDR1 WNHNN, CDR2 SYGVQD (reference sequence). The V gene end was trimmed by 9 bases and the J gene end by 2 bases; junction bases not matched to a gene: 8.